This T cell receptor beta chain was sequenced during a study of blood T cell repertoires in COVID-19. Study at large: Researchers got acute and convalescent COVID-19 samples from the United States, Italy and Spain. Nucleic acid was either cDNA or gDNA, and it came from T cells, B-cell-depleted T cells, or PBMCs.

Original analysis: Amplification of reference gene primers was used by the study to estimate nucleated cell counts. Using immunoSEQ multiplex PCR, the repertoire was profiled, and TCRdb retains in-frame clones only, with some absent. D and trimming were read from the DNA, whereas the V and J calls and clone size are those reported in that table. The sample yields about 190,000 clones, about 88% seen once. The V and J ends lost 4 bases and 8 bases respectively, with 15 bases between them. CDR1 is SGDLS, CDR2 YYNGEE, per germline. CDR3 length: 13 amino acids. Sequencing was performed on peripheral blood. The sequence came from a woman aged 40 to 55 who had recovered from COVID-19. V is TRBV9 and J is TRBJ1-2, with D maybe TRBD1 (5 bases). The CDR3 coding sequence is TGTGCCAGCAGCCCGGGGGTGCCATTGGGCTACACCTTC. It codes for CASSPGVPLGYTF.